The 15 T cell receptor beta chains presented below share a single source sample, sequenced in a study of T-cell reconstitution after alpha-beta-depleted transplantation in children. Preparation of the TCRbeta library was carried out with unique molecular identifiers. Each CDR3 protein is one row after TCRdb ran MiXCR on the PCR reads. The table shows approximately 980,000 distinct CDR3 sequences, with about 26% occurring only once. The sequencing used PBMCs, mostly from graft donor cells, collected 360 days after TCRalphabeta/CD19-depleted stem cell transplant. The receptors originated from a boy less than two years old who had a stem cell transplant for SCID, so the T cells may come from the graft donor.

This clonotype was seen a few times. The chain is built from TRBV27 and TRBJ2-1; D gene ambiguous. The CDR3 sequence is 15 residues long. Germline loops: CDR1 MNHEY, CDR2 SMNVEV (reference sequence). The V end was cut by 8 bases, the J end by 1 base, with 15 bases between. The CDR3 coding sequence is TGTGCCAGCGTAGGTGTCGAAGGGTCCTACAATGAGCAGTTCTTC. Translating it yields CASVGVEGSYNEQFF.

V usage is TRBV9 and J usage is TRBJ2-5, with D perhaps TRBD1 (6 bases). CDR3 length equals 16 residues. The V gene's germline CDR1 is SGDLS and CDR2 YYNGEE. Between the trimmed V and J ends, which lost 0 bases and 5 bases, there was a span of 17 bases. In DNA, the CDR3 is TGTGCCAGCAGCGTAGGGGGGACATCTGCCGTGGAGACCCAGTACTTC. The encoded protein is CASSVGGTSAVETQYF.

This clonotype was detected only a few times. This chain joins TRBV27 and TRBJ1-2, with a possible D match to TRBD1 (6 bases). CDR1 and CDR2 from the germline V gene are MNHEY and SMNVEV (reference sequence). Trimming cost V 6 bases and J 3 bases, with 17 bases left between them. The CDR3 contains 15 residues. The CDR3 is CASRVWGKGDYGYTF. The CDR3 DNA reads TGTGCCAGCAGGGTATGGGGCAAGGGGGACTATGGCTACACCTTC.

V usage is TRBV20-1 and J usage is TRBJ2-7; D perhaps matches TRBD2 (7 bases). The CDR3 consists of 15 residues. Germline V gene sequence: CDR1 DFQATT, CDR2 SNEGSKA (reference sequence). Trimming pared 7 bases from V and 0 bases from J, leaving 19 bases between. For the CDR3, the DNA is TGCAGTGTCGTTAGGGGGAGGGTCAGCTCCTACGAGCAGTACTTC. It is translated as CSVVRGRVSSYEQYF.

The rearrangement joins TRBV3-1 to TRBJ2-5; 14 bases are a match to TRBD2. V was clipped by 7 bases and J by 5 bases; unmatched bases: 6. Germline CDR1 reads LGHDT; CDR2 reads YNNKEL (reference sequence). The CDR3 has 15 residues. CDR3 bases: TGTGCCAGCAACCCCTGGACTAGCGGGAGGGAGACCCAGTACTTC. This gives the protein CASNPWTSGRETQYF.

The sample holds a few counts of this clonotype. CDR3 in DNA: TGCGCCAGCAGCCCATGGGACGGGAATTCACCCCTCCACTTT. It is translated as CASSPWDGNSPLHF. This chain uses TRBV5-1 with TRBJ1-6; TRBD1 is a possible D gene (5 bases). Germline-derived CDR1 and CDR2 are SGHRS and YFSETQ. The CDR3 is 14 residues long. Trimming pared 4 bases from V and 7 bases from J, leaving 12 bases between.

On this clonotype itself: An end of the junction does not agree with germline; a read error may underlie this. This chain uses TRBV12-3 or TRBV12-4 with TRBJ2-1, with D perhaps TRBD2 (6 bases). CDR3 length: 14 residues. In DNA, the CDR3 is TGTGCCAGCAGTCCCAGGGACGCATACCCGTGGCGGGACTTC. This sequence encodes CASSPRDAYPWRDF.

This clonotype has a handful of counts. This rearrangement joins TRBV27 to TRBJ2-3; D remains ambiguous. Germline assignment: CDR1 MNHEY and CDR2 SMNVEV (reference sequence). V lost 2 bases, J lost 4 bases, and 7 bases lay in between. The CDR3 has 13 amino acids. In DNA, the CDR3 is TGTGCCAGCAGTTTACGTCAGGCAGATACGCAGTATTTT. It codes for CASSLRQADTQYF.

In its sample, this clonotype was seen once. V usage is TRBV24-1 and J usage is TRBJ2-4; no clear D. The ends were cut back, 5 bases at V and 0 bases at J, with 16 bases in the middle. CDR1 and CDR2 (germline): KGHDR, SFDVKD. This CDR3 is 17 amino acids long. The CDR3 bases are TGTGCCACCAGTGGTCCGCCAGACCAAGTAGCCAAAAACATTCAGTACTTC. This sequence encodes CATSGPPDQVAKNIQYF.

This clonotype was observed a few times. The chain is built from TRBV20-1 and TRBJ2-4; the D gene is possibly TRBD1 (6 bases). Germline assignment: CDR1 DFQATT and CDR2 SNEGSKA (reference sequence). V lost 6 bases and J lost 6, with 24 bases in between. The CDR3 runs to 16 residues. The CDR3 DNA reads as TGCAGTGCCCTTAAGACTGGGGGCGCCCGAGGAAACATTCAGTACTTC. Translated, it gives CSALKTGGARGNIQYF.

The chain recombines TRBV7-3 with TRBJ2-1; 10 bases are shared with TRBD2. The CDR3 loop spans 16 amino acids. Germline V gene sequence: CDR1 SGHTA, CDR2 FQGTGA. With 2 bases clipped from V and 2 bases from J, the junction kept 3 bases outside the gene matches. CDR3 nucleotides: TGTGCCAGCAGCTTAGGGAGCGGGGGGGCCTACAATGAGCAGTTCTTC. This translates into CASSLGSGGAYNEQFF.

This clonotype was seen only a few times. This chain links TRBV21-1 with TRBJ1-2; no check of the table's D call, TRBD1, against the DNA was made. TRBV21-1 is a known pseudogene. The CDR3 runs 15 residues. The CDR3 region is CASSLVGQGLYGYTF. CDR3 in DNA: TGTGCCAGCAGCCTCGTAGGACAGGGACTATATGGCTACACCTTC.

The J gene is TRBJ2-2, the V gene TRBV2, with a possible D match to TRBD2 (5 bases). Germline-derived CDR1 and CDR2 are SNHLY and FYNNEI. The V end was cut by 6 bases, the J end by 9 bases, with 20 bases between. CDR3 length equals 15 residues. The CDR3 sequence: CASRALPDSGRELFF. The DNA for the CDR3 is TGTGCCAGCAGGGCCCTCCCGGACTCCGGCCGGGAGCTGTTTTTT.

The sample holds a few counts of this clonotype. The chain recombines TRBV7-4 with TRBJ2-1; either TRBD1 or TRBD2 may fit D (5 bases each). The CDR3 totals 14 residues. Germline CDR1 SGHVT, CDR2 SQSDAQ. Trimming cost V 9 bases and J 8 bases, with 20 bases left between them. The CDR3 region is CARLWGPTLDEQFF. The DNA for the CDR3 is TGTGCCAGACTTTGGGGACCGACGTTAGATGAGCAGTTCTTC.

The chain couples TRBV27 to TRBJ1-2; D is ambiguous. Trimming removed 0 bases from V and 6 bases from J, with 11 bases in between. The germline V gene encodes CDR1 MNHEY and CDR2 SMNVEV (reference sequence). This CDR3 spans 14 amino acids. CDR3 region: CASSLSWGEDGYTF. The CDR3, as DNA: TGTGCCAGCAGTTTATCGTGGGGAGAGGATGGCTACACCTTC.